Below, 11 T cell receptor beta chains from the same sample are listed, as sequenced in a study of OX40 agonist ivuxolimab in advanced cancers. Using immunoSEQ multiplex PCR, the repertoire was profiled, and TCRdb retains in-frame clones only, with some absent. The table has around 17,000 clones, roughly 73% seen once. Sequencing used CD4+ or CD8+ T cells sorted from blood, obtained in a trial of the OX40 agonist ivuxolimab. The source of these receptors is an adult with an advanced solid tumor such as melanoma, head and neck, liver or kidney cancer.

The chain uses TRBV7-9 and TRBJ1-6; TRBD1 agrees at 7 bases. Per the germline V gene, CDR1 is SEHNR and CDR2 is FQNEAQ (reference sequence). This CDR3 has 14 residues. V gave up 4 bases and J gave up 6 bases; unmatched junction bases: 3. CDR3 sequence reads: CASSSWDSNSPLHF. The CDR3 DNA reads as TGTGCCAGCAGCTCCTGGGACAGTAATTCACCCCTCCACTTT.

This sequence joins TRBV9 and TRBJ2-1, with TRBD2 matching over 9 bases. CDR3 length equals 18 residues. With 3 bases clipped from V and 1 base from J, the junction kept 11 bases outside the gene matches. Germline V gives CDR1 SGDLS, CDR2 YYNGEE. The chain's CDR3 is CASSATRLADNSYNEQFF. DNA for the CDR3: TGTGCCAGCAGCGCGACGAGACTAGCGGACAATTCCTACAATGAGCAGTTCTTC.

V usage is TRBV13 and J usage is TRBJ1-2, with a possible D match to TRBD1 (5 bases). The CDR3 spans 15 residues. Germline loops: CDR1 PRHDT, CDR2 FYEKMQ (reference sequence). Trimming removed 4 bases at V and 4 bases at J, with 16 bases between. CDR3 loop: CASSSTDGGSYGYTF. CDR3 DNA sequence: TGTGCCAGCAGCTCTACTGATGGGGGTAGCTATGGCTACACCTTC.

The chain employs TRBV19 and TRBJ2-4, with 12 bases matching TRBD2. V was clipped by 5 bases and J by 3 bases; unmatched bases: 8. Germline lookup yields CDR1 LNHDA and CDR2 SQIVND (reference sequence). The CDR3 covers 17 residues. The CDR3 region is CASSAWTSGIDKNIQYF. The CDR3 nucleotides are TGTGCCAGTAGTGCCTGGACTAGCGGGATCGACAAAAACATTCAGTACTTC.

This sequence joins TRBV4-3 and TRBJ1-2, with D unclear. Per the germline V gene, CDR1 is LGHNA and CDR2 is YSLEER. V lost 0 bases, J lost 3 bases, and 11 bases lay in between. The CDR3 covers 15 residues. CDR3 DNA: TGCGCCAGCAGCCAAGATAGGACCAGTTACTATGGCTACACCTTC. Encoded protein: CASSQDRTSYYGYTF.

The chain couples TRBV28 to TRBJ2-5; D call uncertain. The length of the CDR3 is 15 residues. Trimming shortened V by 7 bases and J by 4 bases, and 19 bases separated the two germline ends. Germline CDR1 MDHEN, CDR2 SYDVKM. DNA for the CDR3: TGTGCCAGCACCCCTGAGGACCGATTCGGAGAGACCCAGTACTTC. Translated, it gives CASTPEDRFGETQYF.

The chain couples TRBV10-3 to TRBJ2-7, with 10 bases lining up with TRBD2. Germline V gives CDR1 ENHRY, CDR2 SYGVKD. V dropped 2 bases and J dropped 3; count of bases not matched to a gene: 4. This CDR3 spans 15 amino acids. CDR3 sequence reads: CAISEPAGGDYEQYF. CDR3 in DNA: TGTGCCATCAGTGAGCCAGCGGGAGGGGACTACGAGCAGTACTTC.

The chain joins TRBV4-3 to TRBJ1-2; tentative D call: TRBD1 (6 bases). This CDR3 comprises 17 residues. Germline V CDR1 and CDR2: LGHNA, YSLEER. V was shortened by 0 bases and J by 0 bases, with 14 bases between the two germline ends. Here the CDR3 DNA reads TGCGCCAGCAGCCAAGATCCGGACAGCCTGGCTAACTATGGCTACACCTTC. The encoded protein is CASSQDPDSLANYGYTF.

This clone was recorded once. The CDR3 DNA reads as TGTGCCAGCGGAGAACTTCGGCGGGAAGACAATGAGCAGTTCTTC. Translating it yields CASGELRREDNEQFF. The V and J genes are TRBV13 and TRBJ2-1; TRBD2 might be the D (6 bases). V lost 8 bases, J lost 5 bases, and 19 bases lay in between. CDR1 is PRHDT and CDR2 is FYEKMQ in the germline V gene (reference sequence). This CDR3 spans 15 amino acids.

The V call is TRBV7-9, the J call TRBJ1-2, with D tentatively TRBD1 (5 bases). Trimming removed 4 bases from V and 0 bases from J, with 18 bases in between. This CDR3 region has 17 residues. Germline CDR1 is SEHNR and CDR2 is FQNEAQ (reference sequence). The CDR3 region has the DNA TGTGCCAGCAGCTGGACTTATCCTGGGACCCCTAACTATGGCTACACCTTC. Amino acids: CASSWTYPGTPNYGYTF.

This clone showed up just once. The gene calls are TRBV5-1 and TRBJ2-7, with D tentatively TRBD2 (6 bases). CDR3 length: 13 amino acids. Germline loops: CDR1 SGHRS, CDR2 YFSETQ. Trimming took off 0 bases at V and 4 bases at J, with 8 bases between the two ends. CDR3 region: CASSLVGGYEQYF. The CDR3, as DNA: TGCGCCAGCAGCTTGGTCGGGGGTTACGAGCAGTACTTC.